A single sample gave rise to the 10 T cell receptor beta chains below, sequenced in a study of blood T cell repertoires in COVID-19. Method: immunoSEQ multiplex PCR; TCRdb's copy keeps in-frame clones and lacks some. This repertoire shows some 320,000 clones, over 75% found once; its top ten account for roughly 7.1%. The sequencing input was peripheral blood. The origin of the receptors is a woman aged 50 to 60 who had recovered from COVID-19.

V and J are TRBV12-3 or TRBV12-4 and TRBJ2-7, with TRBD1 as a possible D gene (6 bases). CDR3 size: 11 residues. The V gene lost 4 bases and the J gene lost 6 bases, with 7 bases spanning the gap. CDR3 in DNA: TGTGCCAGCAGTTACAGGGCCGAGCAGTACTTC. It codes for CASSYRAEQYF.

The chain's CDR3 is CASKISLSSYNEQFF. The CDR3 DNA sequence: TGTGCCAGCAAGATTAGCCTGAGCTCCTACAATGAGCAGTTCTTC. The J gene is TRBJ2-1, the V gene TRBV6-5; D is unclear. The V gene's germline CDR1 is MNHEY and CDR2 SVGAGI. This CDR3 has 15 residues. Trimming removed 7 bases at V and 0 bases at J, with 13 bases between.

This sequence joins TRBV5-4 and TRBJ2-6; 10 nucleotides align to TRBD1. CDR3 length: 14 residues. J gave up 12 bases and V 3 bases, and 6 bases lay outside the gene matches. Per the germline V gene, CDR1 is SGHNT and CDR2 is YYREEE (reference sequence). CDR3 DNA: TGTGCCAGCAGCTCATTGGACAGGGGGTCCGTCCTGACTTTC. Translation gives CASSSLDRGSVLTF.

The J gene is TRBJ2-6, the V gene TRBV6-5; D is unresolved. The germline V gene encodes CDR1 MNHEY and CDR2 SVGAGI. Trimming stripped 5 bases from V and 0 bases from J, with 5 bases between. The CDR3 length is 14 residues. CDR3 in amino acids: CASSPLSGANVLTF. The CDR3 DNA reads TGTGCCAGCAGTCCTCTCTCTGGGGCCAACGTCCTGACTTTC.

This clone was found a few times. This chain links TRBV2 with TRBJ2-3; tentatively, D is TRBD2 (5 bases). Trimming pared 8 bases from V and 0 bases from J, leaving 15 bases between. Germline values: CDR1 SNHLY, CDR2 FYNNEI. The CDR3 consists of 15 residues. CDR3 region: CASRSGRFSTDTQYF. CDR3 in DNA: TGTGCCAGCCGCAGCGGACGTTTTAGCACAGATACGCAGTATTTT.

This chain connects TRBV10-3 to TRBJ1-2; 12 nucleotides line up with TRBD1. Germline CDR1 reads ENHRY; CDR2 reads SYGVKD. V gave up 6 bases and J gave up 8 bases; unmatched junction bases: 10. This CDR3 has 15 amino acids. CDR3 sequence reads: CAISTEGTGGGGYTF. CDR3 sequence (DNA): TGTGCCATCAGCACCGAGGGGACAGGGGGCGGAGGCTACACCTTC.

This chain connects TRBV11-1 to TRBJ2-7; D uncertain. Germline values: CDR1 SGHAT, CDR2 FQDESV (reference sequence). V was trimmed by 1 base and J by 2 bases, leaving 6 bases between them. The length of the CDR3 is 13 residues. CDR3 residues: CASSLVHPYEQYF. In DNA form, the CDR3 reads TGTGCCAGCAGCTTAGTTCATCCCTACGAGCAGTACTTC.

Concerning this clone: Other DNA sequences of this sample code for an identical CDR3. The chain joins TRBV5-4 to TRBJ2-7, with 11 positions matching TRBD2. This CDR3 has 15 amino acids. The germline CDR1 and CDR2 sequences are SGHNT and YYREEE (reference sequence). J gave up 0 bases and V 4 bases, and 3 bases lay outside the gene matches. The CDR3 nucleotides are TGTGCCAGCAGCGCGGGACTAGCGGACTCCTACGAGCAGTACTTC. This codes for CASSAGLADSYEQYF.

To note about this clone: The junction does not match germline at one end; this may be a read error. The chain couples TRBV6-5 to TRBJ1-2, with a weak D call TRBD1 (5 bases). Germline CDR1 and CDR2: MNHEY and SVGAGI. This CDR3 is built from 14 residues. CDR3 residues: CASSYSKAATDNAF. CDR3 nucleotides: TGTGCCAGCAGTTACTCGAAAGCTGCGACGGACAACGCCTTC.

J is TRBJ2-2 and V is TRBV5-1, with 8 bases matching TRBD1. The germline CDR1 and CDR2 sequences are SGHRS and YFSETQ. V trimming: 5 bases; J trimming: 0 bases; junction bases outside the gene matches: 3. This CDR3 contains 15 residues. Here the CDR3 reads CASRDRVTNTGELFF. CDR3 in DNA: TGCGCCAGCAGGGACAGGGTTACGAACACCGGGGAGCTGTTTTTT.